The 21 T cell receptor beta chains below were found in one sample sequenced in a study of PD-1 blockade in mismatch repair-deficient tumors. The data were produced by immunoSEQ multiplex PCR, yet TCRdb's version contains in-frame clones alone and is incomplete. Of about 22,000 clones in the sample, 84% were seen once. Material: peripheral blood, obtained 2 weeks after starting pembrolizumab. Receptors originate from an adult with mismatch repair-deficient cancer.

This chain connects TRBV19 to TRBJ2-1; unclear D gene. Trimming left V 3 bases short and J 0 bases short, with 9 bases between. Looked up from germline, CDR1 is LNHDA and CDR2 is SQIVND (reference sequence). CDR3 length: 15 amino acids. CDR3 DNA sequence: TGTGCCAGTAGTATCGCCGTGAGCTCCTACAATGAGCAGTTCTTC. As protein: CASSIAVSSYNEQFF.

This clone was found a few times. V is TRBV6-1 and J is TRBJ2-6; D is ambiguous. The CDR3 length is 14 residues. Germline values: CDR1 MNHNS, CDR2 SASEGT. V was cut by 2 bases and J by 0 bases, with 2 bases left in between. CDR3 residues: CASSELSGANVLTF. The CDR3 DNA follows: TGTGCCAGCAGTGAACTCTCTGGGGCCAACGTCCTGACTTTC.

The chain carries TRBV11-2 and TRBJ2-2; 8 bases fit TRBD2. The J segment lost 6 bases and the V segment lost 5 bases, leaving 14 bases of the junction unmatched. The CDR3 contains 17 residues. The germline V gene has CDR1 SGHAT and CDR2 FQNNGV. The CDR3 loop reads CASSPYLKRENPGELFF. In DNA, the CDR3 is TGTGCCAGCAGCCCCTACCTAAAGCGGGAGAATCCCGGGGAGCTGTTTTTT.

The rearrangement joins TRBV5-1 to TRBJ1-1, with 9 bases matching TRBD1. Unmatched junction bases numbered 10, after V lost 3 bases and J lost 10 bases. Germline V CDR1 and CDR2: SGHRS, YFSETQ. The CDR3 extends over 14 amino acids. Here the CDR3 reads CASSSGTGFEGAFF. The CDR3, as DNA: TGCGCCAGCAGCTCGGGGACAGGGTTCGAGGGAGCTTTCTTT.

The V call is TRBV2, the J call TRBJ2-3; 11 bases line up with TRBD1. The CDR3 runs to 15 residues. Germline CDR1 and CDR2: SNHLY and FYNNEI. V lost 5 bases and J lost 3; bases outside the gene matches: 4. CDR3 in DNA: TGTGCCAGCAGTACCGGACAGGGGGCAACAGATACGCAGTATTTT. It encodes CASSTGQGATDTQYF.

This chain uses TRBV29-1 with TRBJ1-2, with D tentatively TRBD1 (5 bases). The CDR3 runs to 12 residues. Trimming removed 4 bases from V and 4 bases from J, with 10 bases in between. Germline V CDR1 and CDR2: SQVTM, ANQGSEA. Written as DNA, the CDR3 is TGCAGCGTTGGAGGGGCGGGCTATGGCTACACCTTC. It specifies CSVGGAGYGYTF.

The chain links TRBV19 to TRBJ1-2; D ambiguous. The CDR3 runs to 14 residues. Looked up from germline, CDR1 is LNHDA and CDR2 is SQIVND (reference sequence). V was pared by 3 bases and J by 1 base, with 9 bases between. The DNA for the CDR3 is TGTGCCAGTAGTATGCGGGGAGATAACTATGGCTACACCTTC. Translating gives CASSMRGDNYGYTF.

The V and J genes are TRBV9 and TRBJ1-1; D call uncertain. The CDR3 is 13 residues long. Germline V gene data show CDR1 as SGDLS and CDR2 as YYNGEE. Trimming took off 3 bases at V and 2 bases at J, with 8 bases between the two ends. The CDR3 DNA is TGTGCCAGCAGCGCGGGAGCCAACACTGAAGCTTTCTTT. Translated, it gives CASSAGANTEAFF.

The CDR3 sequence is CASYNQGGAYEQYF. In nucleotides, the CDR3 is TGTGCCAGTTACAATCAGGGGGGGGCCTACGAGCAGTACTTC. The chain links TRBV6-1 to TRBJ2-7, with D perhaps TRBD1 or TRBD2 (7 bases each). Trimming removed 9 bases at V and 2 bases at J, with 17 bases between. Per germline, CDR1 MNHNS and CDR2 SASEGT. The CDR3 runs to 14 residues.

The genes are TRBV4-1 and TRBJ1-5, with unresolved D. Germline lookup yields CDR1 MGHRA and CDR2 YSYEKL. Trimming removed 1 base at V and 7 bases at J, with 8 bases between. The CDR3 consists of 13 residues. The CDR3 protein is CASSQVSGQPQHF. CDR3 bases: TGCGCCAGCAGCCAAGTTTCTGGACAGCCCCAGCATTTT.

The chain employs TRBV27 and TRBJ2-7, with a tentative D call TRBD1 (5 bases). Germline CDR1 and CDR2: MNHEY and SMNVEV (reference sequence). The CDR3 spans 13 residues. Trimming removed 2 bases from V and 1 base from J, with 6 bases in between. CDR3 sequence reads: CASSLDRSYEQYF. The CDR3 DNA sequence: TGTGCCAGCAGTTTAGACAGATCCTACGAGCAGTACTTC.

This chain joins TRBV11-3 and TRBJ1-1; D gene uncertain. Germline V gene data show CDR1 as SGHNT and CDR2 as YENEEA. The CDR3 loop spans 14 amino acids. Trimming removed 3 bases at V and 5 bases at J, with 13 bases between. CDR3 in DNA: TGTGCCAGCAGCTTGGTAAGGCCATCGACTGAAGCTTTCTTT. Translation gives CASSLVRPSTEAFF.

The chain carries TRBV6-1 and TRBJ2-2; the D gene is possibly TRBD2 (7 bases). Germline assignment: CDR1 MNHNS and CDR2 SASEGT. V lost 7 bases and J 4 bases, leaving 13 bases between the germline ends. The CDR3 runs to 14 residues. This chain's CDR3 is CASIRGAGTGELFF. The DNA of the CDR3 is TGTGCCAGCATCCGGGGGGCGGGCACCGGGGAGCTGTTTTTT.

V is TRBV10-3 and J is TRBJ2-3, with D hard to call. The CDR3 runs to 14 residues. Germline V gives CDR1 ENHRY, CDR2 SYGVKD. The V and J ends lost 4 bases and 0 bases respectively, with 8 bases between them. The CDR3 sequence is CAISGRSSTDTQYF. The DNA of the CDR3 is TGTGCCATCAGTGGAAGATCCAGCACAGATACGCAGTATTTT.

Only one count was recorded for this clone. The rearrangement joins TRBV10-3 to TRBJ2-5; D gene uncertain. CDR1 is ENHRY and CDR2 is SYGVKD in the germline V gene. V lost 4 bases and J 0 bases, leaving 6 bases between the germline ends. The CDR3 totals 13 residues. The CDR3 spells CAISVTDQETQYF. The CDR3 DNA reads TGTGCCATCAGTGTAACAGACCAAGAGACCCAGTACTTC.

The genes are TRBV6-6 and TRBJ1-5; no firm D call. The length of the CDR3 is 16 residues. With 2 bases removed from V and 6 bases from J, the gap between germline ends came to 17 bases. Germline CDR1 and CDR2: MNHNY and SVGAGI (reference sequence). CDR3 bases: TGTGCCAGCAGTTACCAAACGCTCGGGCGGGGTCAGCCCCAGCATTTT. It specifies CASSYQTLGRGQPQHF.

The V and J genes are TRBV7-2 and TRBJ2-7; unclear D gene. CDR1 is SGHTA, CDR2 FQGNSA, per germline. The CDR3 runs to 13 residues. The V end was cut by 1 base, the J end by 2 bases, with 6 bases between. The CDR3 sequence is CASSLVPAYEQYF. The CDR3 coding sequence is TGTGCCAGCAGCTTAGTGCCCGCCTACGAGCAGTACTTC.

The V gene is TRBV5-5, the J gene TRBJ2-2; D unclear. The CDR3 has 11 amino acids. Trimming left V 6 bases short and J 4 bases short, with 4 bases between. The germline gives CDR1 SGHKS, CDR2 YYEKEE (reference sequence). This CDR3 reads CASTTTGELFF. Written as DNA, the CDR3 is TGTGCCAGCACCACCACCGGGGAGCTGTTTTTT.

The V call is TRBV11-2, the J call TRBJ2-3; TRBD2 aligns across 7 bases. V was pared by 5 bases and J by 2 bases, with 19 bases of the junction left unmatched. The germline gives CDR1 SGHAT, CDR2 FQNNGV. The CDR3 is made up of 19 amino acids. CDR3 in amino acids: CASSQYVLALAVPTDTQYF. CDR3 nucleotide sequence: TGTGCCAGCAGCCAGTATGTGTTAGCCCTAGCGGTTCCCACAGATACGCAGTATTTT.

For the CDR3, the DNA is TGTGCCAGCATTCCTAGCGGGAGGGCTAATGAGCAGTTCTTC. Protein product: CASIPSGRANEQFF. The chain joins TRBV2 to TRBJ2-1; 12 bases match TRBD2. Germline V gene data show CDR1 as SNHLY and CDR2 as FYNNEI. After removal of 7 bases from V and 7 bases from J, the junction contained 5 bases not matched to a gene. This CDR3 is built from 14 residues.

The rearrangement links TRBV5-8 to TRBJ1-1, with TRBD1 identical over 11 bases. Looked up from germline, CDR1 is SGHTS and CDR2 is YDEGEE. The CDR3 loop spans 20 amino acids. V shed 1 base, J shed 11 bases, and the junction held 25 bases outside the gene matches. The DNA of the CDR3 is TGTGCCAGCAGCTTGCTGACCTACGGACAGGGGGCGAAGAGACTTGAGGTGGCTTTCTTT. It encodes CASSLLTYGQGAKRLEVAFF.